The clone carrying this TCR beta chain has just a few counts. These data come from a study of blood T cell repertoires in COVID-19. The CDR3 is made up of 18 amino acids. V gave up 4 bases and J gave up 4 bases; unmatched junction bases: 15. Per germline, CDR1 SGHRS and CDR2 YFSETQ. In the source study's methods: Reference gene primer amplification in the assay estimated nucleated cell counts. Produced via immunoSEQ multiplex PCR; TCRdb's table is partial and in-frame only. Clone size and V and J calls were adopted from that table, with D and trimming inferred from the DNA. In the table there are some 170,000 clones, roughly 80% of which are singletons.

The chain recombines TRBV5-1 with TRBJ1-3; TRBD1 matches at 9 bases. The receptor was isolated from a woman in her 70s with acute or convalescent COVID-19. The sample consisted of peripheral blood. The CDR3 protein is CASSPKAGTGLPGNTIYF. The CDR3 DNA reads TGCGCCAGCAGCCCTAAAGCCGGGACAGGGTTGCCCGGAAACACCATATATTTT.